This is a list of T cell receptor beta chains from one sample in a study of breast tumors, draining lymph nodes, adjacent tissues. TCRdb redid the calling of the multiplex PCR reads with MiXCR, one entry per CDR3 protein. The table lists 15,000 to 20,000 distinct CDR3 sequences, around 60% of them singletons. Sequenced input: tumor-adjacent breast tissue. These receptors all stem from a female donor with breast cancer. Some clones in this sample may be carry-over from other donors' samples. CDR3s include the opening cysteine and the closing phenylalanine or tryptophan. The D gene is left open where the match is weak. Clone size is stated in some rows and not others, as once, few, many or a class when expanded.

>TRBJ1-2|TRBD1|TRBV10-3|.
CAISGPGQGNYGYTF
TGTGCCATCAGTGGGCCGGGACAGGGGAACTATGGCTACACCTTC
>TRBJ2-5|.|TRBV6-2/TRBV6-3|many
CASSLGGRETQYF
TGTGCCAGCAGTCTCGGGGGGCGAGAGACCCAGTACTTC
>TRBJ1-2|TRBD1|TRBV5-1|.
CASSSKQGAPGYTF
TGCGCCAGCAGCTCAAAGCAGGGGGCGCCTGGCTACACCTTC
>TRBJ2-3|TRBD1|TRBV7-8|.
CASSSRTGASTDTQYF
TGTGCCAGCAGCTCCCGGACAGGGGCTAGCACAGATACGCAGTATTTT
>TRBJ2-7|.|TRBV5-1|medium-sized
CASSLYGGERYF
TGCGCCAGCAGCTTGTACGGGGGAGAAAGGTACTTC
>TRBJ1-6|TRBD1|TRBV6-1|medium-sized
CASQGGMSYNSPLHF
TGTGCCAGCCAGGGGGGTATGTCCTATAATTCACCCCTCCACTTT
>TRBJ2-7|.|TRBV20-1|few
CSARAETFSYEQYF
TGCAGTGCTAGAGCTGAGACTTTCTCCTACGAGCAGTACTTC
>TRBJ2-2|TRBD2|TRBV9|.
CASSVSGGARTGALFF
TGTGCCAGCAGCGTGAGCGGGGGGGCGCGGACCGGGGCGCTGTTTTTT
>TRBJ1-1|.|TRBV7-9|many
CASSLGRVYTEAFF
TGTGCCAGCAGCTTAGGGCGGGTATATACTGAAGCTTTCTTT
>TRBJ2-7|.|TRBV2|.
CASSEGKGNTYEQYF
TGTGCCAGCAGTGAGGGGAAGGGGAACACCTACGAGCAGTACTTC
>TRBJ1-3|.|TRBV10-2|.
CASSLSGLSGNTIYF
TGCGCCAGCAGCTTGAGCGGTCTCTCTGGAAACACCATATATTTT
>TRBJ2-6|.|TRBV20-1|.
CSASVPGSGANVLTF
TGCAGTGCTAGTGTTCCAGGCTCTGGGGCCAACGTCCTGACTTTC
>TRBJ2-3|TRBD1|TRBV6-2/TRBV6-3|many
CASTHGDRVRDTQYF
TGTGCCAGCACCCACGGGGACAGGGTACGAGATACGCAGTATTTT
>TRBJ2-1|TRBD2|TRBV11-2|.
CASSLGEGRRYNEQFF
TGTGCCAGCAGCTTAGGGGAGGGGAGAAGGTACAATGAGCAGTTCTTC
>TRBJ1-2|.|TRBV29-1|.
CSVEAGGYTF
TGCAGCGTTGAAGCGGGGGGCTACACCTTC
>TRBJ2-1|.|TRBV10-3|medium-sized
CAISALDSYDNEQFF
TGTGCCATCAGTGCCCTGGACAGTTATGACAATGAGCAGTTCTTC
>TRBJ1-6|TRBD1|TRBV6-1|.
CASSDPDRGNSPLHF
TGTGCCAGCAGTGACCCGGACAGGGGCAATTCACCCCTCCACTTT
>TRBJ1-6|.|TRBV5-1|once
CASSLGPQGGNSPLHF
TGCGCCAGCAGCTTGGGACCACAAGGGGGAAATTCACCCCTCCACTTT
>TRBJ2-5|TRBD1|TRBV18|.
CASSPKQGAGETQYF
TGTGCCAGCTCGCCCAAACAGGGGGCAGGAGAGACCCAGTACTTC